The clone carrying this TCR beta chain was observed a few times. The sample comes from a study of identical twins. A universal primer site was added by template switching, and unique molecular identifiers were carried by the cDNA. TCRdb itself ran the 5' RACE reads through MiXCR, one entry per CDR3 protein. The data contain about 550,000 distinct CDR3 sequences, around 24% of them singletons. Trimming removed 6 bases from V and 3 bases from J, with 14 bases in between. The CDR3 has 14 residues. Germline assignment: CDR1 KGHSH and CDR2 LQKENI. These data were likewise used in another study, on yellow fever vaccine responses in identical twins.

V is TRBV18 and J is TRBJ1-1; no clear D. Input material: CD4+ T cells sorted from blood. This TCR derives from a woman between 18 and 29 years old in good health. In nucleotides, the CDR3 is TGTGCCAGCTCCCTCATGGGGTCTGACACTGAAGCTTTCTTT. It encodes CASSLMGSDTEAFF.